This is a list of T cell receptor beta chains from one sample in a study of cytomegalovirus exposure and HLA in healthy donors. Using immunoSEQ multiplex PCR, the repertoire was profiled, and TCRdb retains in-frame clones only, with some absent. In the table there are about 150,000 clones, about 74% of which are singletons. What was sequenced was PBMCs. These receptors all come from a man aged 35 to 55 in good health and CMV-seropositive. CDR3s include the opening cysteine and the closing phenylalanine or tryptophan. The order of the fields is J gene, clone size, D gene, V gene, CDR3 protein, CDR3 DNA. D genes are given only for firm matches. Size is stated for part of the rows, as once, few or many counts, or as a class when the clone is expanded.

>TRBJ2-1|-|TRBD2|TRBV7-2
CASSPGLAYNEQFF
TGTGCCAGCAGCCCGGGACTAGCCTACAATGAGCAGTTCTTC
>TRBJ2-4|-|TRBD2|TRBV4-3
CASSLGLGSRIQYF
TGCGCCAGCAGCTTGGGACTAGGCTCACGCATTCAGTACTTC
>TRBJ2-6|-|TRBD2|TRBV9
CASSAGAGVVGANVLTF
TGTGCCAGCAGCGCCGGAGCGGGAGTGGTCGGGGCCAACGTCCTGACTTTC
>TRBJ2-1|-|TRBD2|TRBV7-8
CASSLVGTSGEQFF
TGTGCCAGCAGCTTAGTTGGGACTAGCGGGGAGCAGTTCTTC
>TRBJ1-2|-|-|TRBV6-5
CASSYSGASYGYTF
TGTGCCAGCAGTTACTCGGGAGCTAGCTATGGCTACACCTTC
>TRBJ1-1|-|TRBD1|TRBV7-7
CASSLRYRGRPEFF
TGTGCCAGCAGCTTACGTTACAGGGGTAGGCCAGAATTCTTT
>TRBJ2-3|-|TRBD2|TRBV5-6
CASSLWLAGPDTQYF
TGTGCCAGCAGCTTGTGGCTAGCGGGACCAGATACGCAGTATTTT
>TRBJ2-2|-|-|TRBV5-1
CASSLGPQNTGELFF
TGCGCCAGCAGCTTGGGTCCCCAGAACACCGGGGAGCTGTTTTTT
>TRBJ1-4|-|-|TRBV30
CACPDATNEKLFF
TGTGCCTGTCCAGATGCAACTAATGAAAAACTGTTTTTT
>TRBJ1-5|-|-|TRBV6-1
CASSEEGGGPFNQPQHF
TGTGCCAGCAGTGAAGAAGGGGGGGGACCCTTTAATCAGCCCCAGCATTTT
>TRBJ2-1|-|-|TRBV11-2
CASSLDRVGQEQFF
TGTGCCAGCAGCTTAGATCGGGTCGGACAGGAGCAGTTCTTC
>TRBJ2-2|-|TRBD2|TRBV5-6
CASSPGLAGAGELFF
TGTGCCAGCAGTCCCGGACTAGCGGGTGCCGGGGAGCTGTTTTTT
>TRBJ2-7|-|TRBD1|TRBV2
CASSESDRGWSIDEQYF
TGTGCCAGCAGTGAGTCGGACAGGGGGTGGTCAATTGACGAGCAGTACTTC
>TRBJ1-2|-|TRBD1|TRBV7-9
CASSSTGTADFFNYGYTF
TGTGCCAGCAGCTCAACCGGGACAGCCGACTTCTTCAACTATGGCTACACCTTC
>TRBJ2-2|-|TRBD1|TRBV4-2
CASSIPGQGVPFTGELFF
TGTGCCAGCAGCATCCCGGGACAGGGGGTTCCATTCACCGGGGAGCTGTTTTTT
>TRBJ2-1|-|TRBD2|TRBV5-4
CASSLELAGVREQFF
TGTGCCAGCAGCTTGGAACTAGCGGGAGTTCGGGAGCAGTTCTTC
>TRBJ2-5|-|-|TRBV18
CASSLRRRETQYF
TGTGCCAGCTCACTGCGTAGGAGGGAGACCCAGTACTTC
>TRBJ2-3|-|TRBD2|TRBV5-1
CASSLSGMSDTQYF
TGCGCCAGCAGCTTGAGCGGGATGTCAGATACGCAGTATTTT
>TRBJ1-1|-|-|TRBV15
CATSRGGQGNTEAFF
TGTGCCACCAGCAGAGGGGGACAAGGAAACACTGAAGCTTTCTTT
>TRBJ2-5|-|-|TRBV30
CAWNPGRETQYF
TGTGCCTGGAACCCCGGGAGAGAGACCCAGTACTTC
>TRBJ2-1|-|TRBD2|TRBV5-6
CASSLAGGVNEQFF
TGTGCCAGCAGCTTGGCCGGGGGGGTCAATGAGCAGTTCTTC
>TRBJ1-4|-|-|TRBV12-5
CASGPTAANEKLFF
TGTGCTAGTGGCCCGACAGCTGCTAATGAAAAACTGTTTTTT
>TRBJ2-7|-|TRBD2|TRBV11-3
CASSLGGGEQYF
TGTGCCAGCAGCTTAGGGGGGGGCGAGCAGTACTTC
>TRBJ2-7|-|TRBD2|TRBV5-8
CASSRLGEGLYEQYF
TGTGCCAGCAGCCGACTAGGGGAGGGGCTCTACGAGCAGTACTTC
>TRBJ2-5|few|TRBD2|TRBV5-4
CASSLTSGSGSETQYF
TGTGCCAGCAGTTTGACTAGCGGGAGTGGGTCAGAGACCCAGTACTTC
>TRBJ2-7|-|-|TRBV6-1
CASSEPTGTVYEQYF
TGTGCCAGCAGTGAACCGACCGGCACAGTCTACGAGCAGTACTTC
>TRBJ2-5|-|TRBD2|TRBV29-1
CSVGSSGSSRETQYF
TGCAGCGTGGGCTCTAGCGGGAGTTCAAGAGAGACCCAGTACTTC
>TRBJ2-7|-|-|TRBV5-5
CASSLMVSDEQYF
TGTGCCAGCAGCTTGATGGTCAGCGACGAGCAGTACTTC
>TRBJ2-3|-|-|TRBV14
CASSQVGRTNTQYF
TGTGCCAGCAGCCAAGTCGGAAGGACAAATACGCAGTATTTT
>TRBJ2-7|-|-|TRBV6-5
CASSWGTSSYEQYF
TGTGCCAGCAGTTGGGGCACCTCCTCCTACGAGCAGTACTTC
>TRBJ2-2|once|-|TRBV7-9
CASSLYRNTGELFF
TGTGCCAGCAGCTTATACAGGAACACCGGGGAGCTGTTTTTT
>TRBJ2-5|-|-|TRBV19
CASSMSGLGTQYF
TGTGCCAGTAGTATGTCCGGGTTGGGGACCCAGTACTTC
>TRBJ2-7|few|TRBD2|TRBV11-2
CASSMTSGRAVLEQYF
TGTGCCAGCAGCATGACTAGCGGGAGGGCCGTATTGGAGCAGTACTTC
>TRBJ2-1|-|-|TRBV25-1
CASRNGRNEQFF
TGTGCCAGCAGAAATGGGAGGAATGAGCAGTTCTTC
>TRBJ1-1|-|-|TRBV19
CASSTGQILTEAFF
TGTGCCAGTAGTACCGGACAAATACTCACTGAAGCTTTCTTT
>TRBJ1-1|-|-|TRBV5-4
CASSLESGEAFF
TGTGCCAGCAGCTTGGAGTCCGGTGAAGCTTTCTTT
>TRBJ2-3|-|-|TRBV4-3
CASSQVAVVSLTDTQYF
TGCGCCAGCAGCCAAGTAGCGGTGGTATCTCTCACAGATACGCAGTATTTT
>TRBJ2-7|-|-|TRBV5-1
CASSLGGGKASYEQCF
TGCGCCAGCAGCTTGGGGGGAGGAAAGGCGTCCTACGAGCAGTGCTTC
>TRBJ2-7|-|-|TRBV6-5
CASSLLGAHFYEQYF
TGTGCCAGCAGCCTATTGGGGGCCCACTTCTACGAGCAGTACTTC
>TRBJ2-7|-|TRBD2|TRBV7-2
CASSLGLSRTSGTYEQYF
TGTGCCAGCAGCCTGGGCTTGAGTCGGACTAGCGGTACCTACGAGCAGTACTTC
>TRBJ1-3|-|-|TRBV4-3
CASSEQEIGNTIYF
TGCGCCAGCAGCGAACAGGAGATTGGAAACACCATATATTTT
>TRBJ2-3|-|-|TRBV7-2
CASMAGNTDTQYF
TGTGCCAGTATGGCGGGGAACACAGATACGCAGTATTTT
>TRBJ1-1|-|TRBD1|TRBV5-4
CASSRGQMGLDTEAFF
TGTGCCAGCAGCCGGGGACAGATGGGATTGGACACTGAAGCTTTCTTT
>TRBJ2-7|-|TRBD2|TRBV4-1
CASSQIAGAAYEQYF
TGCGCCAGCAGCCAAATAGCGGGAGCCGCCTACGAGCAGTACTTC
>TRBJ2-7|-|TRBD2|TRBV7-6
CASSTLAGASYEQYF
TGTGCCAGCAGCACACTAGCGGGGGCCTCCTACGAGCAGTACTTC
>TRBJ2-7|few|-|TRBV12-2
CASRLEPTGPLYEQYF
TGTGCAAGTCGCTTAGAACCTACAGGGCCCCTTTACGAGCAGTACTTC
>TRBJ2-7|-|TRBD1|TRBV5-1
CASSAGTAYEQYF
TGCGCCAGCAGCGCCGGGACAGCCTACGAGCAGTACTTC
>TRBJ2-5|-|TRBD2|TRBV4-3
CASSPSGKGQETQYF
TGCGCCAGCAGCCCTAGCGGGAAAGGCCAAGAGACCCAGTACTTC
>TRBJ1-6|few|-|TRBV5-1
CASSLVADNSPLHF
TGCGCCAGCAGCTTGGTGGCAGATAATTCACCCCTCCACTTT
>TRBJ2-1|-|TRBD2|TRBV7-9
CASEGAGGSRFF
TGTGCCAGCGAGGGAGCGGGAGGGTCCAGGTTCTTC
>TRBJ2-3|-|-|TRBV7-2
CASSLLAGTDTQYF
TGTGCCAGCAGCTTGTTAGCGGGCACAGATACGCAGTATTTT
>TRBJ2-7|-|-|TRBV28
CASSLGTTGGYEQYF
TGTGCCAGCAGTTTAGGGACGACAGGTGGATACGAGCAGTACTTC
>TRBJ2-1|-|-|TRBV21-1
CASSTHFGTGGRCSYNEQFF
TGTGCCAGCAGCACACATTTTGGGACAGGGGGTAGGTGCTCCTACAATGAGCAGTTCTTC
>TRBJ1-1|-|-|TRBV29-1
CSVGQLNTEAFF
TGCAGCGTTGGACAGTTGAACACTGAAGCTTTCTTT
>TRBJ1-1|-|-|TRBV10-3
CAISERGSTSEAFF
TGTGCCATCAGTGAGAGGGGTTCCACGTCCGAAGCTTTCTTT
>TRBJ2-1|-|TRBD1|TRBV5-4
CASSSGGESSYNEQFF
TGTGCCAGCAGTTCAGGGGGAGAGAGCTCCTACAATGAGCAGTTCTTC
>TRBJ2-1|-|TRBD1|TRBV5-4
CASSLRQGVGNEQFF
TGTGCCAGCAGCTTAAGGCAGGGGGTCGGGAATGAGCAGTTCTTC
>TRBJ1-3|-|-|TRBV5-1
CASSLGGRSGNTIYF
TGCGCCAGCAGCTTGGGTGGTAGATCTGGAAACACCATATATTTT
>TRBJ2-1|-|TRBD2|TRBV19
CASSPGTSPYNEQFF
TGTGCCAGTAGTCCGGGGACTAGCCCCTACAATGAGCAGTTCTTC